Listed below are T cell receptor beta chains from one sample, sequenced in a study of blood T cell repertoires in COVID-19. Here immunoSEQ multiplex PCR was the method, and the copy in TCRdb shows in-frame clones only, minus some. The table lists 5,500 to 6,000 clones, roughly 84% of them singletons, with roughly 12% in the top ten. The sample taken for sequencing was peripheral blood. These TCRs come from a human donor in a cohort sampled during active COVID-19. Both conserved end residues are part of each CDR3. A D gene is named only where the DNA matches it firmly. Some rows mark clone size as missing; the rest say once, few, many or name a class of expanded clone.

J	size	D	V	CDR3	DNA
TRBJ2-2	.	TRBD2	TRBV19	CASSTRLGTSGSNTGELFF	TGTGCCAGTAGTACCCGCCTTGGGACTAGCGGGAGTAACACCGGGGAGCTGTTTTTT
TRBJ1-1	once	.	TRBV19	CAGHDRDSVEAFF	TGTGCCGGCCATGATCGAGACAGTGTTGAAGCTTTCTTT
TRBJ2-2	.	TRBD2	TRBV4-2	CASSPGTSGRDVTGELFF	TGTGCCAGCAGCCCCGGGACTAGCGGGAGGGATGTCACCGGGGAGCTGTTTTTT
TRBJ2-3	.	TRBD2	TRBV11-2	CASSLWTSGRNTDTQYF	TGTGCCAGCAGCTTGTGGACTAGCGGGAGGAACACAGATACGCAGTATTTT
TRBJ2-7	.	TRBD2	TRBV4-2	CASSQDRGGPQGEQYF	TGTGCCAGCAGCCAAGATCGGGGGGGCCCTCAGGGCGAGCAGTACTTC
TRBJ2-1	.	TRBD2	TRBV28	CASIPRSSGRSSYNEQFF	TGTGCCAGCATCCCTAGGTCTAGCGGGAGGTCCTCCTACAATGAGCAGTTCTTC
TRBJ2-7	.	.	TRBV30	CAYTMGYEQYF	TGTGCTTATACTATGGGCTACGAGCAGTACTTC
TRBJ2-1	.	TRBD2	TRBV11-2	CASSDPQKGGRRREQFF	TGTGCCAGCAGCGACCCCCAGAAGGGCGGGAGGAGGCGTGAGCAGTTCTTC
TRBJ2-7	.	TRBD2	TRBV6-5	CASSFASGSFDEQYF	TGTGCCAGCAGTTTTGCTAGCGGGAGTTTCGACGAGCAGTACTTC
TRBJ2-2	.	TRBD2	TRBV7-2	CASSLLAGETGELFF	TGTGCCAGCAGCTTACTAGCGGGAGAAACCGGGGAGCTGTTTTTT
TRBJ1-5	.	.	TRBV19	CASSIFPTSETNQPQHF	TGTGCCAGTAGTATCTTCCCAACTTCGGAGACTAATCAGCCCCAGCATTTT
TRBJ1-2	.	TRBD1	TRBV15	CATSRAPTGLDGYTF	TGTGCCACCAGCAGAGCCCCGACAGGGCTTGATGGCTACACCTTC
TRBJ2-1	.	TRBD2	TRBV9	CASSVDPGGSDRQFF	TGTGCCAGCAGCGTAGATCCGGGAGGGTCGGATAGGCAGTTCTTC
TRBJ2-7	.	.	TRBV7-6	CASSLARSEQYF	TGTGCCAGCAGCTTAGCGCGTAGCGAGCAGTACTTC
TRBJ2-1	.	.	TRBV7-3	CASSPPGDPEQFF	TGTGCCAGCAGCCCCCCAGGGGACCCTGAGCAGTTCTTC
TRBJ2-5	.	TRBD2	TRBV5-6	CASSSWGVAGAQTQYF	TGTGCCAGCAGCTCTTGGGGGGTAGCGGGAGCACAGACCCAGTACTTC
TRBJ1-1	.	.	TRBV28	CASSFYSGVNTEAFF	TGTGCCAGCAGTTTTTATTCCGGAGTAAACACTGAAGCTTTCTTT
TRBJ1-5	.	TRBD1	TRBV5-5	CASSSGTGARHQPQHF	TGTGCCAGCAGCTCCGGGACAGGGGCCCGGCATCAGCCCCAGCATTTT
TRBJ2-2	.	.	TRBV6-1	CASSDRSNTEELFF	TGTGCCAGCAGTGACAGGTCGAACACCGAGGAGCTGTTTTTT
TRBJ1-1	.	TRBD1	TRBV3-1/TRBV3-2	CASSRGQGAEAFF	TGTGCCAGCAGCCGGGGACAGGGAGCTGAAGCTTTCTTT
TRBJ1-5	.	.	TRBV18	CASSPYVGAVGNQPQHF	TGTGCCAGCTCACCATATGTGGGGGCCGTCGGCAATCAGCCCCAGCATTTT
TRBJ2-7	.	.	TRBV4-1	CASSPTSPRPYEQYF	TGCGCCAGCAGCCCAACTAGCCCTCGGCCCTACGAGCAGTACTTC
TRBJ1-1	.	.	TRBV28	CASSFLAGGRAFF	TGTGCCAGCAGTTTTTTGGCGGGAGGTAGGGCTTTCTTT
TRBJ2-7	.	.	TRBV15	CATSSLGTAQGGNEQYF	TGTGCCACCAGCAGTCTGGGCACAGCGCAGGGAGGCAACGAGCAGTACTTC
TRBJ2-5	once	.	TRBV20-1	CSARQGETQYF	TGCAGTGCTAGACAGGGGGAGACCCAGTACTTC
TRBJ1-2	.	TRBD1	TRBV10-1	CASSTWTGATLYGYTF	TGCGCCAGCAGTACATGGACAGGCGCAACCTTATATGGCTACACCTTC
TRBJ2-2	.	TRBD2	TRBV7-8	CASSLILGGTGELFF	TGTGCCAGCAGCTTAATCCTGGGGGGGACCGGGGAGCTGTTTTTT
TRBJ2-2	.	.	TRBV7-3	CASSLALDNTGELFF	TGTGCCAGCAGCTTGGCGCTAGACAACACCGGGGAGCTGTTTTTT
TRBJ2-3	.	TRBD2	TRBV20-1	CSASLAGGPGTDTQYF	TGCAGTGCTAGTTTGGCGGGAGGACCCGGCACAGATACGCAGTATTTT
TRBJ1-3	.	.	TRBV5-1	CASSLGGAGNTIYF	TGCGCCAGCAGCTTGGGGGGAGCGGGAAACACCATATATTTT
TRBJ1-4	once	.	TRBV12-3/TRBV12-4	CASSFTQLEVFF	TGTGCCAGCAGTTTTACGCAACTCGAAGTGTTTTTT
TRBJ2-1	.	.	TRBV6-5	CASSSPSWRNEQFF	TGTGCCAGCAGTTCCCCTAGCTGGAGGAATGAGCAGTTCTTC
TRBJ1-6	.	.	TRBV6-1	CASSGLRNRPGSPLHF	TGTGCCAGCAGTGGACTCCGTAACAGGCCAGGTTCACCCCTCCACTTT
TRBJ2-7	.	TRBD2	TRBV7-9	CASSLGGGTSGRTQEQYF	TGTGCCAGCAGCTTAGGAGGGGGGACTAGCGGGAGGACGCAAGAGCAGTACTTC
TRBJ2-2	.	TRBD2	TRBV19	CASSIKSGTNTGELFF	TGTGCCAGTAGTATCAAAAGCGGGACGAACACCGGGGAGCTGTTTTTT
TRBJ1-5	.	.	TRBV6-1	CASSEGGRNQPQHF	TGTGCCAGCAGTGAGGGGGGGAGGAATCAGCCCCAGCATTTT
TRBJ2-5	.	TRBD2	TRBV5-4	CASSQPGEGSLQTQYF	TGTGCCAGCAGCCAACCCGGGGAGGGTAGTTTGCAGACCCAGTACTTC
TRBJ2-5	.	TRBD2	TRBV11-2	CASSSLPRWRETGKTQYF	TGTGCCAGCAGCTCCTTGCCCCGGTGGCGGGAGACGGGGAAGACCCAGTACTTC
TRBJ2-1	.	TRBD1	TRBV5-1	CASSSYQDRDSLYEQFF	TGCGCCAGCAGCTCCTACCAAGACAGGGACAGTTTGTATGAGCAGTTCTTC
TRBJ1-3	.	.	TRBV4-1	CASSQGQSSGNTIYF	TGCGCCAGCAGCCAAGGACAGAGCTCTGGAAACACCATATATTTT
TRBJ2-4	.	.	TRBV3-1/TRBV3-2	CASSQDSRGGGNIQYF	TGTGCCAGCAGCCAAGATAGCAGGGGTGGTGGAAACATTCAGTACTTC
TRBJ2-7	.	.	TRBV7-8	CASSLSRQGDEQYF	TGTGCCAGCAGCTTAAGCCGCCAGGGCGACGAGCAGTACTTC